This T cell receptor (beta chain) originates from a study of CD8+ T cells in alopecia areata listed by TCRdb under 2018. Looking at the study overall: To study T cell clonal expansion in alopecia areata, the researchers applied high-throughput TCRbeta sequencing to both the C3H/HeJ mouse model and human patients. Amplification of TCRbeta CDR3 regions was done by immunoSEQ multiplex PCR using 35 Vbeta forward primers and 13 Jbeta reverse primers. Human TCRbeta sequencing covered scalp tissue and sorted CD4+ and CD8+ peripheral blood T cells from patchy and totalis/universalis alopecia areata patients and healthy controls. Clonality in the scalp was compared among normal scalp (n=4), patchy alopecia areata scalp (n=8), and alopecia totalis/universalis scalp (n=8). RNA was obtained with the PAXgene miRNA kit for fixed scalp, the miRNeasy kit for PBMCs, and the RNeasy kit for mouse skin. Overall study outcomes, separate from this receptor: Compared with normal scalp, lesional scalp had higher clonality and more expanded CD8+ clones, particularly in alopecia totalis/universalis, a pattern that suggests antigenic drive. Resident alphabeta T cells in normal human skin are also sequenced, complicating scalp TCR repertoire analysis, unlike mouse skin dominated by gammadelta T cells. Compared with mice, TCR sequences shared between patients were less clear, possibly partly because of HLA diversity across the patient population.

Worth noting for this clone: What this receptor recognizes is not known. Base qualities are not recorded, but no much larger clone differs from it by a single base.

The library relied on the immunoSEQ multiplex PCR assay. RNA was extracted from all samples and reverse transcribed into cDNA as template for TCR sequencing. First-strand cDNA was synthesized with SuperScript III using a 2:1 mix of oligo-dT and random hexamers. Amplification bias was assessed with a synthetic immune receptor repertoire, and residual bias was removed computationally. The source study handled its data this way. Raw reads were preprocessed to remove errors, and CDR3 was defined by IMGT conventions from the conserved cysteine to phenylalanine. Clonality was computed by normalizing Shannon entropy by log2 of the number of productive unique TCRs and subtracting the result from 1. CD4 or CD8 identity of scalp clones was inferred by cross-referencing scalp TCRbeta sequences with sorted blood CD4 and CD8 repertoires. Drawn from immuneACCESS, this table holds only the in-frame rearrangements with V and J called that TCRdb kept. Clones are partly lost; checked studies trace under half to an unresolved V gene and leave the rest unexplained. V and J calls and clone size are copied from that table; D and trimming were computed from the DNA. Counted in this sample were 110,000 to 150,000 clones; 62% of them appeared once. The ten top clones hold 36% of the sample.

Reading the germline V gene gives CDR1 SGHVS and CDR2 FQNEAQ. Relative to germline, V is 5 bases shorter and J is 0 bases shorter, with 11 bases between their ends. The CDR3 measures 15 amino acids from cysteine to phenylalanine. CDR3 DNA is the only sequence kept; it has 45 bases, read in frame from the first base. PBMCs were isolated by density centrifugation and stained for CD3, CD4 and CD8, after which CD4+ and CD8+ T cells were sorted on a FACSAria. Scalp biopsies and blood samples were obtained from unaffected controls. The chain was built from TRBV7-8 and TRBJ2-1; the D gene remains uncertain. Specimen: CD8+ T cells sorted from blood. This TCR was recovered from a human donor in good health. In nucleotides, the sequence is TGTGCCAGCAGCATCGATCCCCTCTCCTACAATGAGCAGTTCTTC. Translated, it reads CASSIDPLSYNEQFF.